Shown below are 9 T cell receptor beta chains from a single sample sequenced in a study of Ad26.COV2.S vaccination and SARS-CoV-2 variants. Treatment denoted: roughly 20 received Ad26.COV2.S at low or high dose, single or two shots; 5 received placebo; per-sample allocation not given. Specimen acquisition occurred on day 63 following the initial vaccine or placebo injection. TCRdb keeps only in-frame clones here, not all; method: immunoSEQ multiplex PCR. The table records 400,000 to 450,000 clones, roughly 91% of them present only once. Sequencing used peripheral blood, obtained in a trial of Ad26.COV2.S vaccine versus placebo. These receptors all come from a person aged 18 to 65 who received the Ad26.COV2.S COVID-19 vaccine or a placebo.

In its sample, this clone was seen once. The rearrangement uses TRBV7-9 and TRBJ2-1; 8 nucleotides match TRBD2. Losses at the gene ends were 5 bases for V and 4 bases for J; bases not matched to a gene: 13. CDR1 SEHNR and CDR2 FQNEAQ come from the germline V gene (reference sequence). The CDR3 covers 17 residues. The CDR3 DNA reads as TGTGCCAGCAGCCCACCGGGACTAGGGCCACCTTACAATGAGCAGTTCTTC. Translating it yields CASSPPGLGPPYNEQFF.

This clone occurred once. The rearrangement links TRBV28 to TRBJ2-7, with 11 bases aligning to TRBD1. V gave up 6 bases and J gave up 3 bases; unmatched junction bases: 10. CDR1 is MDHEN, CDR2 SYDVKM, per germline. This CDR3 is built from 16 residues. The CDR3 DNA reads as TGTGCCAGCAGCTATTACCCCGGGACAGGGGGCTACGAGCAGTACTTC. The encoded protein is CASSYYPGTGGYEQYF.

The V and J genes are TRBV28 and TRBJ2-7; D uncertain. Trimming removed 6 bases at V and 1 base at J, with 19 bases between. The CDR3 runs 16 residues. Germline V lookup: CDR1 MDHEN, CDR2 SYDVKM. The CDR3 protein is CASSTMSVTRSYEQYF. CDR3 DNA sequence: TGTGCCAGCAGCACGATGAGCGTAACACGTTCCTACGAGCAGTACTTC.

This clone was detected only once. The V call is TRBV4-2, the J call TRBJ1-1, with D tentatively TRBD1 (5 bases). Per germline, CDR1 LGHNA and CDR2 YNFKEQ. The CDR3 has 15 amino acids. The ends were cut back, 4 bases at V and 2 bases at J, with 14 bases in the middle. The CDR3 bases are TGTGCCAGCAGCCCGACCCAGGGCTTCAACACTGAAGCTTTCTTT. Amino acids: CASSPTQGFNTEAFF.

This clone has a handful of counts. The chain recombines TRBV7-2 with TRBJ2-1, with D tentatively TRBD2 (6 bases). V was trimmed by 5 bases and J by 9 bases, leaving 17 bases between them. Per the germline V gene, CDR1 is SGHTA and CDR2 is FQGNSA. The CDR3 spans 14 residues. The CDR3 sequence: CASSPQTSRREQFF. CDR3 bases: TGTGCCAGCAGCCCTCAAACTAGCCGTCGTGAGCAGTTCTTC. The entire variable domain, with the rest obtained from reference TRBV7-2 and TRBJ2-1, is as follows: GAGVSQSPSNKVTEKGKDVELRCDPISGHTALYWYRQSLGQGLEFLIYFQGNSAPDKSGLPSDRFSAERTGGSVSTLTIQRTQQEDSAVYLCASSPQTSRREQFFGPGTRLTVL.

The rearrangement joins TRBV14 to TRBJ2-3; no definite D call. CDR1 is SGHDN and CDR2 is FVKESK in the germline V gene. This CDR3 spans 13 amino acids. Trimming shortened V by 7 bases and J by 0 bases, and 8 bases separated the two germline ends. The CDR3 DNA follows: TGTGCCAGCACCCAGGTCAGCACAGATACGCAGTATTTT. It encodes CASTQVSTDTQYF. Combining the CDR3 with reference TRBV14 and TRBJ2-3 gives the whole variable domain EAGVTQFPSHSVIEKGQTVTLRCDPISGHDNLYWYRRVMGKEIKFLLHFVKESKQDESGMPNNRFLAERTGGTYSTLKVQPAELEDSGVYFCASTQVSTDTQYFGPGTRLTVL.

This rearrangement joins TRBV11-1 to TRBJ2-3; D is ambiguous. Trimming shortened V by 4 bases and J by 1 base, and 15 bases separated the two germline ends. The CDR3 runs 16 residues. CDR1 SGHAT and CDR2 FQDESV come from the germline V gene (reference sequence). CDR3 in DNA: TGTGCCAGCAGCTCCGACTCCGCCCTGGGCACAGATACGCAGTATTTT. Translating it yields CASSSDSALGTDTQYF.

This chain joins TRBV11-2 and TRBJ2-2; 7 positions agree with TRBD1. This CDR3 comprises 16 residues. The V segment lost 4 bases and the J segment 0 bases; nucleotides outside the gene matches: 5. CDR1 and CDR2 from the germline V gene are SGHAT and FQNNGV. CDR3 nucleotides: TGTGCCAGCAGCTCCCGGACAGGCGCGAACACCGGGGAGCTGTTTTTT. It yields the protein CASSSRTGANTGELFF. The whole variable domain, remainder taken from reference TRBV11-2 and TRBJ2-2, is EAGVAQSPRYKIIEKRQSVAFWCNPISGHATLYWYQQILGQGPKLLIQFQNNGVVDDSQLPKDRFSAERLKGVDSTLKIQPAKLEDSAVYLCASSSRTGANTGELFFGEGSRLTVL.

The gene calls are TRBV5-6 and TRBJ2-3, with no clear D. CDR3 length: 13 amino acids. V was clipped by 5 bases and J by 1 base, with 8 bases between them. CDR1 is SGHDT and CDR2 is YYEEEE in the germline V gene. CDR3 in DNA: TGTGCCAGCAGTTTTACAGGCACAGATACGCAGTATTTT. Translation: CASSFTGTDTQYF.